Listed here are 2 T cell receptor beta chains from one sample, sequenced in a study of identical twins. MiXCR, run by TCRdb on the 5' RACE reads, gives a single entry per CDR3 protein. In the table there are 650,000 to 800,000 distinct CDR3 sequences, around 8.3% of which are singletons. These same data were also listed under a study on yellow fever vaccine responses in identical twins.

The sequencing sample was made of PBMCs. Receptors were obtained from a woman between 18 and 29 years old in good health.

This clonotype was detected ten times or more. V gene TRBV20-1 combines with J gene TRBJ2-1, with 9 bases fitting TRBD2. CDR1 and CDR2 from the germline V gene are DFQATT and SNEGSKA (reference sequence). The trim removed 5 bases at V and 5 bases at J, leaving 7 bases unmatched. CDR3 length equals 14 residues. The CDR3: CSARSGRGNNEQFF. As DNA, the CDR3 is TGCAGTGCTCGTAGCGGGAGAGGAAACAATGAGCAGTTCTTC.

This clonotype was recorded a few times. This chain joins TRBV28 and TRBJ1-5; no clear D gene. Germline values: CDR1 MDHEN, CDR2 SYDVKM. The CDR3 runs to 14 residues. Trimming removed 3 bases from V and 7 bases from J, with 13 bases in between. CDR3 in DNA: TGTGCCAGCAGTTTGGGAACCCTAGGACAGCCCCAGCATTTT. This codes for CASSLGTLGQPQHF.